These 21 T cell receptor beta chains share one sample of origin, sequenced in a study of cytomegalovirus exposure and HLA in healthy donors. Only in-frame clones appear in the TCRdb table, and some are missing; sequencing was by immunoSEQ multiplex PCR. The table records 120,000 or so clones, approximately 95% of them present only once. Sample: PBMCs. The receptor set was obtained from a man between 18 and 35 years old in good health and CMV-seronegative.

This chain links TRBV19 with TRBJ1-5; possible D gene TRBD1, 5 bases. V lost 0 bases and J lost 7, with 16 bases in between. The CDR3 extends over 16 amino acids. Germline V CDR1 and CDR2: LNHDA, SQIVND (reference sequence). The CDR3 loop is CASSIESERGRQPQHF. Written as DNA, the CDR3 is TGTGCCAGTAGTATAGAATCGGAGCGGGGACGGCAGCCCCAGCATTTT.

This clone was seen a single time. This chain uses TRBV10-3 with TRBJ1-1, with D maybe TRBD1 (6 bases). Germline assignment: CDR1 ENHRY and CDR2 SYGVKD. The CDR3 spans 14 residues. V lost 6 bases and J lost 1, with 12 bases in between. The CDR3 DNA sequence: TGTGCCATCAGCGGGGAGGGGGAGAACACTGAAGCTTTCTTT. Its protein is CAISGEGENTEAFF.

The chain recombines TRBV5-1 with TRBJ1-3, with 9 bases identical to TRBD1. Trimming at V came to 4 bases and at J to 10 bases, leaving 9 bases not matched to a gene. Germline CDR1 is SGHRS and CDR2 is YFSETQ. There are 14 residues in the CDR3. CDR3 sequence reads: CASSPGQGIVTIYF. The CDR3 DNA reads as TGCGCCAGCAGCCCCGGACAGGGGATTGTTACCATATATTTT.

CDR3 coding DNA: TGCGCCAGCAGGCCCTGGGCAGATTCAACCGGGGAGCTGTTTTTT. Translating gives CASRPWADSTGELFF. The chain links TRBV5-1 to TRBJ2-2; D remains ambiguous. V was cut by 5 bases and J by 5 bases, with 16 bases left in between. The CDR3 is 15 amino acids. Germline values: CDR1 SGHRS, CDR2 YFSETQ.

The chain links TRBV2 to TRBJ2-5; 9 bases agree with TRBD1. Germline CDR1 SNHLY, CDR2 FYNNEI. The CDR3 runs 14 residues. V shed 5 bases, J shed 7 bases, and the junction held 8 bases outside the gene matches. The CDR3 coding sequence is TGTGCCAGCAGTCCCGGGACAGGGCTTATGACCCAGTACTTC. It codes for CASSPGTGLMTQYF. The whole variable domain, filled in from reference TRBV2 and TRBJ2-5, reads EPEVTQTPSHQVTQMGQEVILRCVPISNHLYFYWYRQILGQKVEFLVSFYNNEISEKSEIFDDQFSVERPDGSNFTLKIRSTKLEDSAMYFCASSPGTGLMTQYFGPGTRLLVL.

V usage is TRBV4-2 and J usage is TRBJ2-1, with 14 bases lining up with TRBD2. The CDR3 length is 16 residues. Germline V gene lookup returns CDR1 LGHNA and CDR2 YNFKEQ. The trim removed 1 base at V and 6 bases at J, leaving 2 bases unmatched. CDR3 coding DNA: TGTGCCAGCAGCCAAGCCGGGACTAGCGGGAGCAATGAGCAGTTCTTC. The encoded protein is CASSQAGTSGSNEQFF.

The chain links TRBV4-2 to TRBJ2-7; D is ambiguous. Per germline, CDR1 LGHNA and CDR2 YNFKEQ. Trimming took off 1 base at V and 2 bases at J, with 6 bases between the two ends. The CDR3 covers 13 residues. CDR3 nucleotide sequence: TGTGCCAGCAGCCAAGTGGCCCCCTACGAGCAGTACTTC. This sequence encodes CASSQVAPYEQYF.

V is TRBV30 and J is TRBJ2-3; 7 positions match TRBD1. CDR3 length equals 13 residues. The germline CDR1 and CDR2 sequences are GTSNPN and SVGIG (reference sequence). With 2 bases clipped from V and 3 bases from J, the junction kept 2 bases outside the gene matches. The CDR3 sequence is CAWSSRGTDTQYF. In DNA form, the CDR3 reads TGTGCCTGGAGTTCCAGGGGGACAGATACGCAGTATTTT.

The chain has TRBV28 and TRBJ1-1; 7 nucleotides align to TRBD1. Germline V gene data show CDR1 as MDHEN and CDR2 as SYDVKM. The CDR3 consists of 14 residues. The V segment lost 4 bases and the J segment 4 bases; nucleotides outside the gene matches: 6. CDR3 sequence: CASSSNSGGTEAFF. The CDR3 coding sequence is TGTGCCAGCAGTTCAAATTCAGGGGGCACTGAAGCTTTCTTT.

This clone appeared a few times. This CDR3 is also generated by other DNA sequences in the sample. The rearrangement joins TRBV19 to TRBJ1-5; D remains unclear. Looked up from germline, CDR1 is LNHDA and CDR2 is SQIVND (reference sequence). The CDR3 runs 13 residues. V gave up 1 base and J gave up 5 bases, with 6 bases separating them. The CDR3 region has the DNA TGTGCCAGTAGTATAGGCCGGGATCAGCCCCAGCATTTT. This encodes CASSIGRDQPQHF.

The chain links TRBV14 to TRBJ1-2; TRBD1 matches 9 bases. The CDR3 sequence is 13 residues long. V was pared by 4 bases and J by 7 bases, with 4 bases of the junction left unmatched. CDR1 is SGHDN and CDR2 is FVKESK in the germline V gene. The CDR3 DNA reads as TGTGCCAGCAGCCCGGGACAGGGTTTTGGCTACACCTTC. It specifies CASSPGQGFGYTF.

This sequence joins TRBV27 and TRBJ1-1; 9 bases fit TRBD1. This CDR3 has 14 amino acids. Germline V gene lookup returns CDR1 MNHEY and CDR2 SMNVEV (reference sequence). After removal of 6 bases from V and 6 bases from J, the junction contained 8 bases not matched to a gene. The CDR3 protein is CASSPGTGRPEAFF. The CDR3 DNA follows: TGTGCCAGCAGCCCCGGGACAGGGAGGCCTGAAGCTTTCTTT.

The chain has TRBV7-2 and TRBJ1-4, with D possibly being TRBD1 (5 bases). V was trimmed by 1 base and J by 3 bases, leaving 9 bases between them. Germline values: CDR1 SGHTA, CDR2 FQGNSA. The CDR3 sequence is 15 residues long. CDR3 sequence (DNA): TGTGCCAGCAGCTTAGTCGGGGGGGCTAATGAAAAACTGTTTTTT. Translated, it gives CASSLVGGANEKLFF.

The chain employs TRBV2 and TRBJ1-5; the D gene is possibly TRBD1 (5 bases). Germline loops: CDR1 SNHLY, CDR2 FYNNEI. The CDR3 contains 15 residues. Deletions cut 6 bases from V and 6 bases from J, with 18 bases between. DNA of the CDR3: TGTGCCAGCAGCGTCGAAGGGGTCCGCGGTCAGCCCCAGCATTTT. It codes for CASSVEGVRGQPQHF.

The rearrangement uses TRBV15 and TRBJ2-4; D is perhaps TRBD2 (6 bases). The CDR3 length is 18 residues. Trimming cost V 0 bases and J 9 bases, with 24 bases left between them. Germline V CDR1 and CDR2: LNHNV, YYDKDF (reference sequence). The CDR3 loop reads CATSRDLVADTRDGIQYF. The DNA for the CDR3 is TGTGCCACCAGCAGAGATCTGGTAGCGGACACTAGAGACGGCATTCAGTACTTC.

The V and J genes are TRBV6-1 and TRBJ2-7, with 8 bases that match TRBD1. The CDR3 runs to 13 residues. Germline CDR1 reads MNHNS; CDR2 reads SASEGT. Losses at the gene ends were 10 bases for V and 6 bases for J; bases not matched to a gene: 11. The CDR3 bases are TGTGCCATTGACTGGACAGGGTTGGGCGAGCAGTACTTC. Translating gives CAIDWTGLGEQYF.

This rearrangement joins TRBV13 to TRBJ1-2; unclear D gene. Trimming cost V 4 bases and J 8 bases, with 14 bases left between them. The CDR3 contains 13 residues. Germline V gene data show CDR1 as PRHDT and CDR2 as FYEKMQ (reference sequence). The CDR3 reads CASSSPLDIGYTF. Written as DNA, the CDR3 is TGTGCCAGCAGCTCTCCCCTTGACATAGGCTACACCTTC.

In its sample, this clone was seen once. V and J are TRBV6-5 and TRBJ1-2; TRBD1 matches 8 bases. The CDR3 runs 15 residues. The junction had 14 bases not matched to a gene; V was cut back by 4 bases and J by 10 bases. Germline V gene data show CDR1 as MNHEY and CDR2 as SVGAGI. CDR3 sequence (DNA): TGTGCCAGCAGTTCTCGACAGGGGAGAGGGAGTGTCTACACCTTC. Translated, it gives CASSSRQGRGSVYTF.

The chain employs TRBV18 and TRBJ2-2; 7 bases map to TRBD2. There are 15 residues in the CDR3. The trim removed 5 bases at V and 3 bases at J, leaving 6 bases unmatched. Germline-derived CDR1 and CDR2 are KGHSH and LQKENI. CDR3: CASSGRETDTGELFF. The CDR3 DNA reads TGTGCCAGCTCAGGGCGGGAGACCGACACCGGGGAGCTGTTTTTT.

The chain joins TRBV28 to TRBJ1-4, with D possibly TRBD1 on 5 matching bases. The CDR3 consists of 17 residues. Germline loops: CDR1 MDHEN, CDR2 SYDVKM. V dropped 2 bases and J dropped 2 bases, with 15 bases sitting between them. The CDR3 bases are TGTGCCAGCAGTTTAATGTGGAGGGCAGGGACTAATGAAAAACTGTTTTTT. Translating it yields CASSLMWRAGTNEKLFF.

The chain has TRBV19 and TRBJ1-1, with a possible D match to TRBD1 (5 bases). Trimming took 5 bases from V and 4 from J, leaving 11 bases between them. Germline loops: CDR1 LNHDA, CDR2 SQIVND (reference sequence). The CDR3 is 13 residues long. CDR3 loop: CASSQGRGTEAFF. CDR3 sequence (DNA): TGTGCCAGTAGTCAGGGAAGGGGCACTGAAGCTTTCTTT.